This T cell receptor (beta chain) was profiled in a study of long-term antiretroviral therapy in people with HIV. Study conclusions and caveats: At every time point, clones expanded before ART dominated the repertoire. Post-ART, diversity grew, though it stayed under transplant donor control levels.

Donors needed at least one pre-ART PBMC sample plus at least two post-ART samples. Every specimen provided roughly 1-10 million cryopreserved PBMC before DNA extraction took place. A word on this clone: Its target is unknown.

The CDR3 consists of 14 residues. Trimming cost V 8 bases and J 5 bases, with 16 bases left between them. Germline CDR1 and CDR2: MNHNY and SVGAGI (reference sequence). Run at survey level, the immunoSEQ assay was version v3.0. Only in-frame clones appear in the TCRdb table, and some are missing; sequencing was by immunoSEQ multiplex PCR. The sample records over 25,000 clones, around 97% being singletons. The chain has TRBV6-6 and TRBJ1-5, with D maybe TRBD1 (6 bases). The clonotype comes from a young man with HIV. The starting material was unsorted PBMCs, obtained 7.6 years after starting antiretroviral therapy. The CDR3 reads CASQEAGAHQPQHF. CDR3 nucleotides: TGTGCCAGCCAAGAGGCAGGGGCCCATCAGCCCCAGCATTTT.